Below, 28 T cell receptor beta chains from the same sample are listed, as sequenced in a study of early T cells in non-severe SARS-CoV-2 infection. In TCRdb, the 5' RACE reads were re-called with MiXCR into one record per CDR3 protein. The table shows 50,000 to 65,000 distinct CDR3 sequences, with roughly a fifth occurring only once. The input for sequencing was whole blood, taken at baseline. The origin of the receptors is an adult who was a healthcare worker with PCR-confirmed SARS-CoV-2 infection or an uninfected control (not recorded which).

The chain recombines TRBV5-1 with TRBJ2-3, with 12 positions matching TRBD2. The CDR3 length is 23 residues. J was trimmed by 0 bases and V by 3 bases; bases with no gene match: 23. CDR1 SGHRS and CDR2 YFSETQ come from the germline V gene. CDR3 sequence (DNA): TGCGCCAGCAGCTCCCCAGGGACACTAGCGGGGGGCCAAAGAAACCCTAGCACAGATACGCAGTATTTT. This translates into CASSSPGTLAGGQRNPSTDTQYF.

This clonotype was counted only a few times. The chain has TRBV7-8 and TRBJ1-4; D not certain. CDR3 length equals 14 residues. V lost 3 bases and J 7 bases, leaving 12 bases between the germline ends. CDR1 and CDR2 from the germline V gene are SGHVS and FQNEAQ. Written as DNA, the CDR3 is TGTGCCAGCAGCTTGGGATCAGGCCGTGAAAAACTGTTTTTT. Amino acids: CASSLGSGREKLFF. The variable domain in full, completed from reference TRBV7-8 and TRBJ1-4, reads GAGVSQSPRYKVAKRGQDVALRCDPISGHVSLFWYQQALGQGPEFLTYFQNEAQLDKSGLPSDRFFAERPEGSVSTLKIQRTQQEDSAVYLCASSLGSGREKLFFGSGTQLSVL.

The rearrangement links TRBV12-3 or TRBV12-4 to TRBJ1-2; the D is unclear. The CDR3 totals 12 residues. The V and J ends lost 6 bases and 3 bases respectively, with 8 bases between them. The CDR3 protein is CASSLRDYGYTF. The CDR3 DNA follows: TGTGCCAGCAGCTTAAGGGACTATGGCTACACCTTC.

This clonotype showed up many times. This sequence joins TRBV20-1 and TRBJ1-2; 7 bases are a match to TRBD1. V lost 0 bases to trimming and J lost 2 bases; unmatched junction nucleotides: 0. Germline V gene sequence: CDR1 DFQATT, CDR2 SNEGSKA (reference sequence). The CDR3 has 13 amino acids. CDR3 DNA: TGCAGTGCTAGAGAGGGACAGAACTATGGCTACACCTTC. Its translation is CSAREGQNYGYTF.

The chain uses TRBV11-2 and TRBJ1-1; D might be TRBD1 (5 bases). The CDR3 length is 14 residues. V lost 3 bases and J lost 7, with 15 bases in between. Germline V lookup: CDR1 SGHAT, CDR2 FQNNGV. The CDR3 region has the DNA TGTGCCAGCAGCTTTGGCGGGGCAGAAGTTGAAGCTTTCTTT. It encodes CASSFGGAEVEAFF.

This clonotype occurred many times. The junction does not match germline at one end; this may be a read error. This chain joins TRBV27 and TRBJ2-1; D not resolved. CDR1 and CDR2 from the germline V gene are MNHEY and SMNVEV (reference sequence). The CDR3 has 14 amino acids. The chain's CDR3 is CASSLWVSSNEQFF. DNA for the CDR3: TGTGCCAGCAGTTTATGGGTTTCCTCCAATGAGCAGTTCTTC.

This clonotype was counted a few times. In DNA form, the CDR3 reads TGTGCCACCAGTGATTCGACTAGCGGGGAAGACAATGAGCAGTTCTTC. Translation gives CATSDSTSGEDNEQFF. The chain joins TRBV24-1 to TRBJ2-1, with 11 bases identical to TRBD2. Germline V lookup: CDR1 KGHDR, CDR2 SFDVKD. The CDR3 spans 16 residues. The junction had 4 bases not matched to a gene; V was cut back by 2 bases and J by 5 bases.

The chain couples TRBV6-6 to TRBJ1-1; 10 nucleotides match TRBD1. CDR1 MNHNY and CDR2 SVGAGI come from the germline V gene (reference sequence). Losses at the gene ends were 4 bases for V and 5 bases for J; bases not matched to a gene: 7. This CDR3 spans 15 amino acids. The CDR3 loop reads CASSSVDRGHTEAFF. In DNA, the CDR3 is TGTGCCAGCAGTTCAGTAGACAGGGGGCATACTGAAGCTTTCTTT.

The sample holds many counts of this clonotype. The chain couples TRBV12-3 or TRBV12-4 to TRBJ1-1; weak D call: TRBD1 (6 bases). There are 14 residues in the CDR3. V was shortened by 8 bases and J by 1 base, with 14 bases between the two germline ends. CDR3 sequence: CASGSRTENTEAFF. The DNA of the CDR3 is TGTGCCAGCGGGTCGAGGACAGAGAACACTGAAGCTTTCTTT.

The table lists this clonotype with a few counts. The V and J genes are TRBV6-2 or TRBV6-3 and TRBJ1-5; TRBD1 might be the D (6 bases). V was shortened by 7 bases and J by 2 bases, with 12 bases between the two germline ends. Germline lookup yields CDR1 MNHEY and CDR2 SVGEGT. The CDR3 runs 14 residues. CDR3 region: CASNVPGGNQPQHF. For the CDR3, the DNA is TGTGCCAGCAATGTGCCAGGGGGCAATCAGCCCCAGCATTTT.

In its sample, this clonotype was seen a few times. The chain links TRBV7-3 to TRBJ1-1; TRBD1 might be the D (5 bases). The V end was cut by 5 bases, the J end by 5 bases, with 15 bases between. Germline CDR1 is SGHTA and CDR2 is FQGTGA. The CDR3 consists of 14 residues. CDR3 DNA: TGTGCCAGCAGCAGGGACCCCCAGGGTACTGAAGCTTTCTTT. This encodes CASSRDPQGTEAFF.

The chain recombines TRBV9 with TRBJ1-1; TRBD1 is a possible D gene (5 bases). The germline CDR1 and CDR2 sequences are SGDLS and YYNGEE. This CDR3 spans 13 amino acids. Trimming shortened V by 3 bases and J by 6 bases, and 12 bases separated the two germline ends. This CDR3 is CASSAQLGAEAFF. The CDR3 DNA sequence: TGTGCCAGCAGCGCCCAACTGGGGGCTGAAGCTTTCTTT. The full variable domain, completed using reference TRBV9 and TRBJ1-1, is DSGVTQTPKHLITATGQRVTLRCSPRSGDLSVYWYQQSLDQGLQFLIQYYNGEERAKGNILERFSAQQFPDLHSELNLSSLELGDSALYFCASSAQLGAEAFFGQGTRLTVV.

This clonotype was seen a few times. The genes are TRBV7-8 and TRBJ1-2; D gene uncertain. V was cut by 2 bases and J by 0 bases, with 10 bases left in between. In germline, CDR1 is SGHVS, CDR2 FQNEAQ. This CDR3 has 15 residues. The CDR3 region has the DNA TGTGCCAGCAGCTTACTCGACGGAGCTAACTATGGCTACACCTTC. Residues: CASSLLDGANYGYTF.

This clonotype was recorded many times. V usage is TRBV2 and J usage is TRBJ2-7; a weak D match, TRBD1 (5 bases). In germline, CDR1 is SNHLY, CDR2 FYNNEI. The CDR3 has 13 residues. V lost 7 bases to trimming and J lost 0 bases, with 10 bases between them. The CDR3: CASNPDSSYEQYF. DNA of the CDR3: TGTGCCAGCAACCCCGACAGCTCCTACGAGCAGTACTTC.

This clonotype was counted between two and nine times. V usage is TRBV4-1 and J usage is TRBJ1-2; no definite D call. Trimming left V 4 bases short and J 0 bases short, with 18 bases between. CDR1 is MGHRA and CDR2 is YSYEKL in the germline V gene. CDR3 length: 17 residues. CDR3 sequence (DNA): TGCGCCAGCAGCCCAGTAGGATACGCGGGTTCTAACTATGGCTACACCTTC. It translates to CASSPVGYAGSNYGYTF.

This clonotype was seen more than once but under ten times. The chain's CDR3 is CAWSGMTENTEAFF. The CDR3 DNA reads TGTGCCTGGAGTGGAATGACGGAGAACACTGAAGCTTTCTTT. This sequence joins TRBV30 and TRBJ1-1, with D uncertain. This CDR3 has 14 residues. The V end was cut by 1 base, the J end by 1 base, with 10 bases between. Germline-derived CDR1 and CDR2 are GTSNPN and SVGIG (reference sequence).

This clonotype was found a few times. This sequence joins TRBV30 and TRBJ1-2; D is possibly TRBD1 (5 bases). CDR3 length equals 14 residues. CDR1 is GTSNPN and CDR2 is SVGIG in the germline V gene (reference sequence). Trimming took off 6 bases at V and 1 base at J, with 15 bases between the two ends. The CDR3 sequence is CACDRDPGNYGYTF. CDR3 nucleotide sequence: TGTGCCTGCGACCGGGACCCCGGTAACTATGGCTACACCTTC.

This clonotype has just a few counts. This chain joins TRBV5-1 and TRBJ1-6, with no clear D. The CDR3 totals 14 residues. CDR1 is SGHRS, CDR2 YFSETQ, per germline. Trimming removed 4 bases from V and 0 bases from J, with 5 bases in between. In nucleotides, the CDR3 is TGCGCCAGCAGCCTAGACTCCTATAATTCACCCCTCCACTTT. Protein product: CASSLDSYNSPLHF.

The chain recombines TRBV10-2 with TRBJ2-7; D unclear. V gave up 7 bases and J gave up 6 bases, with 13 bases separating them. Looked up from germline, CDR1 is WSHSY and CDR2 is SAAADI. The CDR3 is 12 residues long. The CDR3 reads CASTTGNREQYF. CDR3 DNA: TGCGCCAGCACGACGGGCAATCGCGAGCAGTACTTC.

This chain connects TRBV9 to TRBJ2-1, with D uncertain. Trimming took off 2 bases at V and 10 bases at J, with 16 bases between the two ends. This CDR3 is built from 14 residues. Germline V lookup: CDR1 SGDLS, CDR2 YYNGEE. The CDR3 coding sequence is TGTGCCAGCAGCGTGTCCCCTAAAGACACCGAGCAGTTCTTC. Translating it yields CASSVSPKDTEQFF.

This sequence joins TRBV25-1 and TRBJ2-1; unclear D gene. Per the germline V gene, CDR1 is MGHDK and CDR2 is SYGVNS. V shed 6 bases and J shed 9 bases, with 12 bases lying between them. The CDR3 loop spans 12 amino acids. The CDR3: CASSRPTGEQFF. DNA of the CDR3: TGTGCCAGCAGCCGGCCCACTGGTGAGCAGTTCTTC.

The V call is TRBV5-1, the J call TRBJ1-1, with D tentatively TRBD1 (6 bases). V gave up 7 bases and J gave up 2 bases, with 12 bases separating them. The CDR3 contains 13 residues. Germline V gene sequence: CDR1 SGHRS, CDR2 YFSETQ. The CDR3 loop reads CASGDRPNTEAFF. CDR3 in DNA: TGCGCCAGCGGAGACAGGCCAAACACTGAAGCTTTCTTT.

The V and J genes are TRBV7-9 and TRBJ2-3; weak D call: TRBD1 (6 bases). The germline V gene has CDR1 SEHNR and CDR2 FQNEAQ (reference sequence). Trimming pared 5 bases from V and 6 bases from J, leaving 18 bases between. There are 15 residues in the CDR3. CDR3 amino acids: CASSHTGSVADTQYF. The CDR3 DNA reads TGTGCCAGCAGCCATACAGGGAGCGTAGCGGATACGCAGTATTTT.

The chain employs TRBV10-2 and TRBJ1-4, with 7 bases identical to TRBD1. The CDR3 consists of 13 residues. V shed 8 bases, J shed 4 bases, and the junction held 4 bases outside the gene matches. From germline, CDR1 is WSHSY and CDR2 SAAADI. CDR3 loop: CASRQGGNEKLFF. The CDR3, as DNA: TGCGCCAGCCGACAGGGTGGTAATGAAAAACTGTTTTTT.

This clonotype was recorded a few times. The chain links TRBV20-1 to TRBJ2-1; the match to TRBD2 covers 11 bases. Germline-derived CDR1 and CDR2 are DFQATT and SNEGSKA (reference sequence). The CDR3 has 14 residues. The ends lost 6 bases at V and 9 bases at J; junction bases unmatched: 10. The CDR3 spells CSALSLAGGCEQFF. The CDR3 DNA reads TGCAGTGCCTTATCCCTAGCGGGGGGTTGTGAGCAGTTCTTC.

At least ten counts were recorded for this clonotype. The CDR3 DNA follows: TGTGCCAGCACCCCTCTACGGGGGGCACCGGGGACTGAAGCTTTCTTT. This encodes CASTPLRGAPGTEAFF. J is TRBJ1-1 and V is TRBV6-6; D perhaps matches TRBD1 (6 bases). The CDR3 is made up of 16 amino acids. Germline CDR1 is MNHNY and CDR2 is SVGAGI (reference sequence). Deletions cut 7 bases from V and 5 bases from J, with 23 bases between.

The rearrangement links TRBV15 to TRBJ1-1, with D unresolved. V lost 4 bases to trimming and J lost 0 bases, with 9 bases between them. This CDR3 is 14 amino acids long. Germline CDR1 and CDR2: LNHNV and YYDKDF (reference sequence). The CDR3 nucleotides are TGTGCCACCAGCACTCGCGGGCTGAACACTGAAGCTTTCTTT. The encoded protein is CATSTRGLNTEAFF.

J is TRBJ2-7 and V is TRBV7-8; weak D call: TRBD2 (6 bases). V lost 2 bases and J lost 4, with 12 bases in between. The CDR3 covers 14 residues. In germline, CDR1 is SGHVS, CDR2 FQNEAQ. In DNA form, the CDR3 reads TGTGCCAGCAGCTTAAGGGACTCCTTTTACGAGCAGTACTTC. This sequence encodes CASSLRDSFYEQYF.